The sequence of this T cell receptor beta chain was determined in a study of Graves' ophthalmopathy and Graves' hyperthyroidism. On the study more broadly: Peripheral blood samples were taken at initial diagnosis, before any treatment.

The sequenced template was RNA, covering the TCR beta CDR3 region. First-round RT-PCR with HTBI primers preceded a second-round multiplex PCR. TCRdb passed the multiplex PCR reads through MiXCR, listing each CDR3 protein once. The profile shows 300,000 to 350,000 distinct CDR3 sequences, around a sixth of them singletons. Pregnancy or lactation, uncontrolled infections and other autoimmune diseases were grounds for excluding patients. This clonotype was recorded many times. The germline V gene encodes CDR1 ENHRY and CDR2 SYGVKD. Trimming left V 7 bases short and J 0 bases short, with 0 bases between. This CDR3 is built from 11 residues.

The V gene is TRBV10-3, the J gene TRBJ2-2; D gene ambiguous. The sequence came from an adult man with Graves' ophthalmopathy. The sequenced sample consisted of peripheral blood. CDR3 in DNA: TGTGCCATCACGAACACCGGGGAGCTGTTTTTT. It codes for CAITNTGELFF.